What follows are 24 T cell receptor beta chains derived from one specimen sequenced in a study of blood T cell repertoires in COVID-19 (dated by TCRdb to 2019 to 2021). The library was obtained by the immunoSEQ multiplex PCR assay. TCRdb obtained this table from immuneACCESS and retained in-frame rearrangements with V and J assigned. These tables miss some clones; where compared with another copy, unresolved V genes account for less than half of the shortfall, and the remainder is unexplained. The sample table shows tens of thousands of clones, and around 83% are seen once. The biggest ten clones account for 6.3% of the sample. The sample comprised peripheral blood. Receptor source: a human donor in a cohort sampled during active COVID-19.

The gene calls are TRBV11-2 and TRBJ2-2; 9 nucleotides align to TRBD1. CDR3 length equals 15 residues. From germline, CDR1 is SGHAT and CDR2 FQNNGV. V lost 4 bases to trimming and J lost 5 bases; unmatched junction nucleotides: 5. CDR3 protein: CASSWDRDGTGELFF. The CDR3, as DNA: TGTGCCAGCAGCTGGGACAGGGATGGAACCGGGGAGCTGTTTTTT.

The rearrangement links TRBV4-1 to TRBJ2-5; the match to TRBD2 covers 8 bases. Germline CDR1 is MGHRA and CDR2 is YSYEKL. This CDR3 has 17 residues. V dropped 0 bases and J dropped 1; count of bases not matched to a gene: 7. Here the CDR3 reads CASSQDVTGGSQETQYF. The DNA for the CDR3 is TGCGCCAGCAGCCAAGATGTGACGGGGGGGTCCCAAGAGACCCAGTACTTC.

V and J are TRBV7-3 and TRBJ2-2; 9 bases line up with TRBD1. With 4 bases clipped from V and 7 bases from J, the junction kept 10 bases outside the gene matches. Germline V gene sequence: CDR1 SGHTA, CDR2 FQGTGA. The CDR3 contains 16 residues. This CDR3 is CASSSFDRGRGGELFF. The CDR3 coding sequence is TGTGCCAGCAGCTCCTTTGACAGGGGGAGAGGCGGGGAGCTGTTTTTT.

V usage is TRBV7-2 and J usage is TRBJ2-7; D is unresolved. CDR3 length equals 13 residues. V lost 7 bases and J 0 bases, leaving 10 bases between the germline ends. Germline V lookup: CDR1 SGHTA, CDR2 FQGNSA. The CDR3 coding sequence is TGTGCCAGCACCCTCCGGGTCTCCTACGAGCAGTACTTC. Encoded protein: CASTLRVSYEQYF.

This rearrangement joins TRBV5-1 to TRBJ2-5, with 8 bases matching TRBD1. Germline CDR1 SGHRS, CDR2 YFSETQ. This CDR3 spans 15 amino acids. The V and J ends lost 5 bases and 3 bases, in that order; junction bases with no gene match: 9. In DNA form, the CDR3 reads TGCGCCAGCAGTAATGGGGGGACAGGAGAAGAGACCCAGTACTTC. Translation: CASSNGGTGEETQYF.

The CDR3 here is CASSPPGAQHNEQFF. The CDR3 coding sequence is TGTGCCAGCTCACCACCGGGGGCCCAACACAATGAGCAGTTCTTC. The gene calls are TRBV18 and TRBJ2-1; tentative D call: TRBD1 (6 bases). Germline V gene sequence: CDR1 KGHSH, CDR2 LQKENI. V lost 0 bases and J 5 bases, leaving 11 bases between the germline ends. This CDR3 comprises 15 residues.

This rearrangement joins TRBV30 to TRBJ2-1; D is undetermined. The V and J ends lost 5 bases and 0 bases respectively, with 8 bases between them. This CDR3 is 13 amino acids long. Germline V gene sequence: CDR1 GTSNPN, CDR2 SVGIG (reference sequence). CDR3 region: CAWDFSSYNEQFF. The DNA of the CDR3 is TGTGCCTGGGATTTTAGCTCCTACAATGAGCAGTTCTTC. Supplemented by reference TRBV30 and TRBJ2-1, the full variable domain reads SQTIHQWPATLVQPVGSPLSLECTVEGTSNPNLYWYRQAAGRGLQLLFYSVGIGQISSEVPQNLSASRPQDRQFILSSKKLLLSDSGFYLCAWDFSSYNEQFFGPGTRLTVL.

The rearrangement joins TRBV5-1 to TRBJ1-2; D not certain. Trimming left V 8 bases short and J 2 bases short, with 16 bases between. The V gene's germline CDR1 is SGHRS and CDR2 YFSETQ. This CDR3 has 14 residues. The chain's CDR3 is CASNEEGLNYGYTF. DNA for the CDR3: TGCGCCAGTAACGAGGAGGGTTTAAACTATGGCTACACCTTC. Together with reference TRBV5-1 and TRBJ1-2, the CDR3 gives the full variable domain: KAGVTQTPRYLIKTRGQQVTLSCSPISGHRSVSWYQQTPGQGLQFLFEYFSETQRNKGNFPGRFSGRQFSNSRSEMNVSTLELGDSALYLCASNEEGLNYGYTFGSGTRLTVV.

The V call is TRBV19, the J call TRBJ2-1, with 13 bases matching TRBD2. The ends lost 4 bases at V and 11 bases at J; junction bases unmatched: 8. Germline V CDR1 and CDR2: LNHDA, SQIVND (reference sequence). The CDR3 totals 15 residues. CDR3 in DNA: TGTGCCAGTAGTACCCCCGGGACTAGCGGGACAAAGCAGTTCTTC. It encodes CASSTPGTSGTKQFF.

This rearrangement joins TRBV19 to TRBJ2-2; 9 nucleotides agree with TRBD1. Germline V CDR1 and CDR2: LNHDA, SQIVND (reference sequence). V dropped 3 bases and J dropped 6; count of bases not matched to a gene: 14. The CDR3 runs to 18 residues. This CDR3 is CASSIGTGRGGRPGELFF. The CDR3 bases are TGTGCCAGTAGTATCGGGACAGGGAGGGGCGGGAGACCCGGGGAGCTGTTTTTT.

The rearrangement uses TRBV7-8 and TRBJ2-7, with 9 nucleotides matching TRBD2. There are 16 residues in the CDR3. After removal of 1 base from V and 2 bases from J, the junction contained 6 bases not matched to a gene. The germline gives CDR1 SGHVS, CDR2 FQNEAQ. CDR3 sequence reads: CASSLGRGGRAYEQYF. The CDR3 DNA sequence: TGTGCCAGCAGCTTAGGCCGCGGCGGGAGGGCCTACGAGCAGTACTTC. Full variable domain (rest looked up from reference TRBV7-8 and TRBJ2-7): GAGVSQSPRYKVAKRGQDVALRCDPISGHVSLFWYQQALGQGPEFLTYFQNEAQLDKSGLPSDRFFAERPEGSVSTLKIQRTQQEDSAVYLCASSLGRGGRAYEQYFGPGTRLTVT.

This sequence joins TRBV13 and TRBJ2-1; 11 bases are a match to TRBD2. Trimming cost V 4 bases and J 0 bases; bases outside gene matches: 11. The CDR3 is 19 amino acids. Looked up from germline, CDR1 is PRHDT and CDR2 is FYEKMQ (reference sequence). Here the CDR3 DNA reads TGTGCCAGCAGCTCCCCGGGACTAGCGGAGGCGAGCTCCTACAATGAGCAGTTCTTC. The encoded protein is CASSSPGLAEASSYNEQFF.

The rearrangement joins TRBV4-1 to TRBJ2-5; 8 nucleotides match TRBD1. The germline V gene encodes CDR1 MGHRA and CDR2 YSYEKL. The CDR3 covers 15 residues. The ends lost 4 bases at V and 4 bases at J; junction bases unmatched: 8. In nucleotides, the CDR3 is TGCGCCAGCAGCCCGAACCAGGGGGCGGGAGAGACCCAGTACTTC. It specifies CASSPNQGAGETQYF.

This clone has a single count. This chain links TRBV6-1 with TRBJ1-2, with D possibly TRBD1 on 6 matching bases. CDR1 and CDR2 (germline): MNHNS, SASEGT. V lost 3 bases and J 4 bases, leaving 15 bases between the germline ends. The CDR3 is 15 residues long. CDR3 nucleotide sequence: TGTGCCAGCAGTGACGGTCAGGGGTTCGGCTATGGCTACACCTTC. Translated, it gives CASSDGQGFGYGYTF.

In its sample, this clone ranks as medium-sized (0.01 to 0.1%). The rearrangement uses TRBV11-2 and TRBJ2-7; 8 nucleotides line up with TRBD1. The V segment lost 5 bases and the J segment 7 bases; nucleotides outside the gene matches: 4. The CDR3 runs 12 residues. CDR1 and CDR2 from the germline V gene are SGHAT and FQNNGV. The CDR3 loop is CASSQGAGEQYF. Here the CDR3 DNA reads TGTGCCAGCAGCCAGGGGGCGGGGGAGCAGTACTTC.

The V call is TRBV18, the J call TRBJ1-1; a possible D gene is TRBD1 (5 bases). Germline V gene data show CDR1 as KGHSH and CDR2 as LQKENI. Trimming pared 6 bases from V and 4 bases from J, leaving 21 bases between. This CDR3 has 16 amino acids. The chain's CDR3 is CASSRTWGEKSTEAFF. CDR3 sequence (DNA): TGTGCCAGCTCCCGCACGTGGGGCGAAAAGTCCACTGAAGCTTTCTTT.

This rearrangement joins TRBV9 to TRBJ2-1; TRBD2 aligns across 11 bases. This CDR3 is built from 14 residues. The germline V gene has CDR1 SGDLS and CDR2 YYNGEE. V lost 4 bases, J lost 6 bases, and 3 bases stayed unmatched. CDR3: CASSSGLAANEQFF. The CDR3 bases are TGTGCCAGCAGCTCGGGACTAGCGGCCAATGAGCAGTTCTTC.

The chain recombines TRBV2 with TRBJ1-2; no clear D gene. V dropped 1 base and J dropped 2 bases, with 5 bases sitting between them. The V gene's germline CDR1 is SNHLY and CDR2 FYNNEI. This CDR3 contains 13 residues. CDR3 in amino acids: CASSEESNYGYTF. The CDR3 DNA reads TGTGCCAGCAGTGAAGAAAGCAACTATGGCTACACCTTC.

This clone was found a few times. The V gene is TRBV5-6, the J gene TRBJ2-7; 11 nucleotides agree with TRBD2. CDR3 length equals 15 residues. Trimming at V came to 4 bases and at J to 0 bases, leaving 3 bases not matched to a gene. Germline CDR1 SGHDT, CDR2 YYEEEE. The CDR3 DNA sequence: TGTGCCAGCAGCCCACTAGCGGGGGACTCCTACGAGCAGTACTTC. Amino acids: CASSPLAGDSYEQYF.

Notes on this clone: Germline is not matched at one junction end, which may reflect a read error. The chain employs TRBV19 and TRBJ2-3; 8 bases map to TRBD1. Germline V gene sequence: CDR1 LNHDA, CDR2 SQIVND (reference sequence). The CDR3 is 15 residues long. In DNA, the CDR3 is TGTGCCAGTAGTCTAGAAGGAAACAGGGGGGATACGCAGTATTTT. It yields the protein CASSLEGNRGDTQYF. Complete variable domain (other parts from reference TRBV19 and TRBJ2-3): DGGITQSPKYLFRKEGQNVTLSCEQNLNHDAMYWYRQDPGQGLRLIYYSQIVNDFQKGDIAEGYSVSREKKESFPLTVTSAQKNPTAFYLCASSLEGNRGDTQYFGPGTRLTVL.

The chain uses TRBV18 and TRBJ2-1; 10 bases align to TRBD2. CDR3 length: 18 amino acids. CDR1 and CDR2 from the germline V gene are KGHSH and LQKENI. V trimming: 5 bases; J trimming: 5 bases; junction bases outside the gene matches: 15. CDR3 region: CASSSRTSGRVDHNEQFF. CDR3 nucleotide sequence: TGTGCCAGCTCATCTAGGACTAGCGGAAGAGTAGATCACAATGAGCAGTTCTTC.

This clone has only one observation. V is TRBV5-4 and J is TRBJ1-4, with 11 bases lining up with TRBD1. The V segment lost 1 base and the J segment 7 bases; nucleotides outside the gene matches: 3. Germline CDR1 is SGHNT and CDR2 is YYREEE (reference sequence). CDR3 length: 15 residues. In nucleotides, the CDR3 is TGTGCCAGCAGCTTGAGGACAGGGGGCGGTGAAAAACTGTTTTTT. This gives the protein CASSLRTGGGEKLFF.

As for this clone: A read error may account for a junction end that differs from germline. This chain joins TRBV10-2 and TRBJ2-1; unclear D gene. Germline V gene data show CDR1 as WSHSY and CDR2 as SAAADI. This CDR3 contains 11 residues. The CDR3 region has the DNA TGCGCCAGCAGTGAGTCCATAGAGCGGTTCTTC. It is translated as CASSESIERFF.

This clone was recorded only once. This rearrangement joins TRBV4-1 to TRBJ2-2, with 10 nucleotides matching TRBD2. Germline V CDR1 and CDR2: MGHRA, YSYEKL. The CDR3 is 17 residues long. Losses at the gene ends were 0 bases for V and 6 bases for J; bases not matched to a gene: 7. CDR3: CASSQDWLAGAAGELFF. In DNA form, the CDR3 reads TGCGCCAGCAGCCAAGATTGGCTAGCGGGAGCTGCCGGGGAGCTGTTTTTT.